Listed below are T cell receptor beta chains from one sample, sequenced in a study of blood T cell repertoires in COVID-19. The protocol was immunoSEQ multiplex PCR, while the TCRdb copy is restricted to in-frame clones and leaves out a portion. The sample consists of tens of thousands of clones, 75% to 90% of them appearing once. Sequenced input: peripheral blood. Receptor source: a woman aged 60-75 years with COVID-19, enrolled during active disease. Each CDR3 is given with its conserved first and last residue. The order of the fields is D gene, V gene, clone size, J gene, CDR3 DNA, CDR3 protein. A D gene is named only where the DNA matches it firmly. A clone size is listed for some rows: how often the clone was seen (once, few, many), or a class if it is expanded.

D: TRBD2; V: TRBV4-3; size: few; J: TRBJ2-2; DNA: TGCGCCAGCAGCCAAGAAGAACTAGCGGGACTCGGGGAGCTGTTTTTT; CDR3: CASSQEELAGLGELFF
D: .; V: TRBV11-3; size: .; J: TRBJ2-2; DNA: TGTGCCAGCAGCTTAGATCTAAGGGGCGCATTCGGGGAGCTGTTTTTT; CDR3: CASSLDLRGAFGELFF
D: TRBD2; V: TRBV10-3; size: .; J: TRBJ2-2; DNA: TGTGCCATCAGCCCTGTGGCGGGAGTTGGTATCGGGGAGCTGTTTTTT; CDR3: CAISPVAGVGIGELFF
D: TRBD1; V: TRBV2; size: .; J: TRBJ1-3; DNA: TGTGCCAGCACAGGGGGTAGCTCTGGAAACACCATATATTTT; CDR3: CASTGGSSGNTIYF
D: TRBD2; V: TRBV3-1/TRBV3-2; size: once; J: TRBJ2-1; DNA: TGTGCCAGCAGCCGAAGCGGGAGGCGAAGCAATGAGCAGTTCTTC; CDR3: CASSRSGRRSNEQFF
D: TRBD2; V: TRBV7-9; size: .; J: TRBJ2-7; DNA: TGTGCCAGCAGCTTAGCTCGGGGGAGGGCCAGCCACGAGCAGTACTTC; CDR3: CASSLARGRASHEQYF
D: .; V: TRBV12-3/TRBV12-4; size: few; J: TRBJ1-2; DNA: TGTGCCAGCAGTGATCTCGGCTATGGCTACACCTTC; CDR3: CASSDLGYGYTF
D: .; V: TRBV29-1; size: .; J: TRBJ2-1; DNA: TGCAGCACGGAACCCCCAGGGGTTATCAATGAGCAGTTCTTC; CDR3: CSTEPPGVINEQFF
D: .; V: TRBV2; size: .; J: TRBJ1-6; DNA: TGTGCCAGCAGACAAATTAGACAGGACGATAATTCACCCCTCCACTTT; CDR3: CASRQIRQDDNSPLHF
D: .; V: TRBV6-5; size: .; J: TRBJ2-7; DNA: TGTGCCAGCAGTTACTCTGTCGGGGGCTACGAGCAGTACTTC; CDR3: CASSYSVGGYEQYF
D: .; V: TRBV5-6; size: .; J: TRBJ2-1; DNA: TGTGCCAGCAGCTTGGACTCTAGCTCCTACAATGAGCAGTTCTTC; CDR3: CASSLDSSSYNEQFF
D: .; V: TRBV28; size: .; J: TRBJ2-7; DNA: TGTGCCAGCAGTTTAACAGGGTCCCACGAGCAGTACTTC; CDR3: CASSLTGSHEQYF
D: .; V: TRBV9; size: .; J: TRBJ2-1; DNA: TGTGCCAGCAGCGTAGGAAATCTGGCGGGCAATGAGCAGTTCTTC; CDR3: CASSVGNLAGNEQFF
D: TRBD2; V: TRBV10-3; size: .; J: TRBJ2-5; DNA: TGTGCCATCAGTGTTCGTTCTTCGGGACTAGCGGTATCGGCCCAGTACTTC; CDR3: CAISVRSSGLAVSAQYF
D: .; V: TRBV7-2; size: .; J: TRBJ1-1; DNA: TGTGCCAGCGACCTAACCCTACAGGGTGGCACTGAAGCTTTCTTT; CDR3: CASDLTLQGGTEAFF
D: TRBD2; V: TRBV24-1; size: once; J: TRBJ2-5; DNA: TGTGCCACCAGTGATACTAGCGGGAGGGACGGGGGGACCCAGTACTTC; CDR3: CATSDTSGRDGGTQYF
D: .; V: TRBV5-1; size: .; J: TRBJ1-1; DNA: TGCGCCAGCAGCTTGGATCAGGGTCGTACTGAAGCTTTCTTT; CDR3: CASSLDQGRTEAFF
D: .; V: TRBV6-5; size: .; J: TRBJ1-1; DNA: TGTGCCACATCCGAGGGGAACACTGAAGCTTTCTTT; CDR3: CATSEGNTEAFF
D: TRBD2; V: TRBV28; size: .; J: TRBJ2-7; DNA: TGTGCCAGCAGTTCCAATAGCGGGGACTTCTACGAGCAGTACTTC; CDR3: CASSSNSGDFYEQYF
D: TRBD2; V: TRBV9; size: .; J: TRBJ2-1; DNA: TGTGCCAGCAGTGCGATAGCGGGATTAGGCAATGAGCAGTTCTTC; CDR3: CASSAIAGLGNEQFF
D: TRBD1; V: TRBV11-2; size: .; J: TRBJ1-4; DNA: TGTGCCAGCAGCAAGAACACAGGGGGCGCCGGTGAAAAACTGTTTTTT; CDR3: CASSKNTGGAGEKLFF
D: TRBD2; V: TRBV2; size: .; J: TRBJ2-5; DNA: TGTGCCAGCAGCCTAGCGGGAGAGGAGTCTGTGACCCAGTACTTC; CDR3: CASSLAGEESVTQYF
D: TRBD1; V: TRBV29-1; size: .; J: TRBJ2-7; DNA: TGCAGCGTTGGCCCCCGACAGGGGGCGTCCTACGAGCAGTACTTC; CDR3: CSVGPRQGASYEQYF
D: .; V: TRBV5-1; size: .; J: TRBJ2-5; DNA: TGCGCCAGCAGCTTTCGAGGAGGCAGACAAGAGACCCAGTACTTC; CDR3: CASSFRGGRQETQYF
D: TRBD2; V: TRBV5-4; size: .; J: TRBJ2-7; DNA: TGTGCCAGCAGCTTGGCCGGGACTAGCGCTACCTACGAGCAGTACTTC; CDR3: CASSLAGTSATYEQYF
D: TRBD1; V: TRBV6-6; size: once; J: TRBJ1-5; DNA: TGTGCCAGCATTGACAGGGTCAATCAGCCCCAGCATTTT; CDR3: CASIDRVNQPQHF
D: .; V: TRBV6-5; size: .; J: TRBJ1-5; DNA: TGTGCCACCCGAGGGGGGGATAGCAATCAGCCCCAGCATTTT; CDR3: CATRGGDSNQPQHF
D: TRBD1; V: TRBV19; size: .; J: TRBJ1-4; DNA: TGTGCCAGTAGTATAGGGCAGGGGGCATCAACTAATGAAAAACTGTTTTTT; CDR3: CASSIGQGASTNEKLFF
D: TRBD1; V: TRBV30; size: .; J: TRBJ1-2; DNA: TGTGCCTCCGGACAGGGGGAAGATGGCTACACCTTC; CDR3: CASGQGEDGYTF
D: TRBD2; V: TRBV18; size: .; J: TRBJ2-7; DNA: TGTGCCAGCTCACCCCGCGGGAGGACAAATTCCTACGAGCAGTACTTC; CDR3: CASSPRGRTNSYEQYF
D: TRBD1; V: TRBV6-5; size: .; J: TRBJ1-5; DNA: TGTGCCATGTCCGACAGGGCAAATCAGCCCCAGCATTTT; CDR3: CAMSDRANQPQHF
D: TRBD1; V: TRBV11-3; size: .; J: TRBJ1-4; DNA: TGTGCCAGCAGCTTTAGGGGACAGGGAGGTGAAAAACTGTTTTTT; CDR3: CASSFRGQGGEKLFF
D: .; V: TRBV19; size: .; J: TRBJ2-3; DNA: TGTGCCAGTAGTATAGGCTCGAGGGGCACAGATACGCAGTATTTT; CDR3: CASSIGSRGTDTQYF
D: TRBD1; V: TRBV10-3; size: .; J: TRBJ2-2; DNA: TGTGCCATTTACAGGGGCACCGGGGAGCTGTTTTTT; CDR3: CAIYRGTGELFF
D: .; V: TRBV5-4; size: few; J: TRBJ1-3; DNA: TGTGCCAGCAGCTTGGGGGGCCAGGGAGGAAGCTCTGGAAACACCATATATTTT; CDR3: CASSLGGQGGSSGNTIYF
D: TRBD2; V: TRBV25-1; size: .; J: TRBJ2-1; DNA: TGTGCCAGCAGTGGACCCATAGCGGGAAGTTCCCACAATGAGCAGTTCTTC; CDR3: CASSGPIAGSSHNEQFF
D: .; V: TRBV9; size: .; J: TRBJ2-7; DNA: TGTGCCAGCAGCGTAGGTAAGAAGGGTAGGGGTTACGAGCAGTACTTC; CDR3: CASSVGKKGRGYEQYF
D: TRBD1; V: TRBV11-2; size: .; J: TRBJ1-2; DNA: TGTGCCAGCAGCTTAAGCCTGGACAGGGCACCTAACTATGGCTACACCTTC; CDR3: CASSLSLDRAPNYGYTF
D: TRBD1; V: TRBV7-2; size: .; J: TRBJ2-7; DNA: TGTGCCAGCAGCCGGGACAGATCCTACGAGCAGTACTTC; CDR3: CASSRDRSYEQYF
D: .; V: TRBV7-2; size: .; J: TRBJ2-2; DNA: TGTGCCGGAAAGGCGGTACCCCCTAACTTGGCGAACACCGGGGAGCTGTTTTTT; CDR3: CAGKAVPPNLANTGELFF
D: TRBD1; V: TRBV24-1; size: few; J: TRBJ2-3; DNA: TGTGCCACCAGTGATAGGACAGGACGATTAAGCACAGATACGCAGTATTTT; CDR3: CATSDRTGRLSTDTQYF
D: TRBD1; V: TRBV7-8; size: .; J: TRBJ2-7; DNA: TGTGCCAGCAGCTTAGTTAAGGCCGATGGGCCGACAGGGATGTGGGAGCAGTACTTC; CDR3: CASSLVKADGPTGMWEQYF
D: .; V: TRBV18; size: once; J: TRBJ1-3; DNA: TGTGCCAGCTCACCCCGGGACTTATCCCTTGGAAACACCATATATTTT; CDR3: CASSPRDLSLGNTIYF
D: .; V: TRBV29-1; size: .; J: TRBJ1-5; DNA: TGCAGCGTTATTGGAGGAACCCAGTGGGGGCCCAATCAGCCCCAGCATTTT; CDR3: CSVIGGTQWGPNQPQHF
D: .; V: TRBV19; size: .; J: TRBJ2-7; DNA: TGTGCCAGTAGTCACCAACAGGGATACGAGCAGTACTTC; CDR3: CASSHQQGYEQYF
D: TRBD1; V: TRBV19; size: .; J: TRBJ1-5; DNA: TGTGCCAGTAGTGCTTACACAGGGGGCAATAGCAATCAGCCCCAGCATTTT; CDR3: CASSAYTGGNSNQPQHF
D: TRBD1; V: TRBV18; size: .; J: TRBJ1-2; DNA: TGTGCCAGCTCCTCGAGCCGGGACAGTATTAACTATGGCTACACCTTC; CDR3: CASSSSRDSINYGYTF
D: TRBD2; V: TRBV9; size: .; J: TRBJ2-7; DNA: TGTGCCAGCAACCCTAGCGGGAGATCGGACCGCGAGCAGTACTTC; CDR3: CASNPSGRSDREQYF
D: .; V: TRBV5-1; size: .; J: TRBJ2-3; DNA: TGCGCCACCAGCGACTTGGTTAGCACAGATACGCAGTATTTT; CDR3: CATSDLVSTDTQYF
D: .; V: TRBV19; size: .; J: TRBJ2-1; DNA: TGTGCCAGTAGTATATCTTTCCCTTACAATGAGCAGTTCTTC; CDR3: CASSISFPYNEQFF
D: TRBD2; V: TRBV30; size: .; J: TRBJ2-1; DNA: TGTGCCTGGGTCAGCGGGACGGCCTACAATGAGCAGTTCTTC; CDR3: CAWVSGTAYNEQFF
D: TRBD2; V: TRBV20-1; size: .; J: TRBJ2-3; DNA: TGCAGTGCTAGTGGCCTAGCGGGAGGTCACGAGTATTTT; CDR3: CSASGLAGGHEYF